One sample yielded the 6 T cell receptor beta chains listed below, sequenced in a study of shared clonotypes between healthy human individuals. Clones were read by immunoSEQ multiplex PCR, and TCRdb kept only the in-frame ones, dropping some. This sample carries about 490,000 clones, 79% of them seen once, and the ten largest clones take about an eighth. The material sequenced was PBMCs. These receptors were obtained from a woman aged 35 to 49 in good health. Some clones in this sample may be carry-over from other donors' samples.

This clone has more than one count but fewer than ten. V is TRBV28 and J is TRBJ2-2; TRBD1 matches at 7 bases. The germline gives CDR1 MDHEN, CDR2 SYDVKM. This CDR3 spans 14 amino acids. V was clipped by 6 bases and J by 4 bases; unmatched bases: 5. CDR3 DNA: TGTGCCAGCAGGCCCGGACAGGTCACCGGGGAGCTGTTTTTT. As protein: CASRPGQVTGELFF.

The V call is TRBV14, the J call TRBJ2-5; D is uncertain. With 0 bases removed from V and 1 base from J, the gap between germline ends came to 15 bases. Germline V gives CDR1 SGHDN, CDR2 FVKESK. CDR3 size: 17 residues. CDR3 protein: CASSQDPSFRSQETQYF. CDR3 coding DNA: TGTGCCAGCAGCCAAGATCCCAGTTTTCGTAGCCAAGAGACCCAGTACTTC. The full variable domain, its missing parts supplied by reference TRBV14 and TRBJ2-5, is EAGVTQFPSHSVIEKGQTVTLRCDPISGHDNLYWYRRVMGKEIKFLLHFVKESKQDESGMPNNRFLAERTGGTYSTLKVQPAELEDSGVYFCASSQDPSFRSQETQYFGPGTRLLVL.

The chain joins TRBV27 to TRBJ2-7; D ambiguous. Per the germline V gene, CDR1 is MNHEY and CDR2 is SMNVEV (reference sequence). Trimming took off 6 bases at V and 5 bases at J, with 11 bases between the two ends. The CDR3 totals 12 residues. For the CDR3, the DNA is TGTGCCAGCAGCCGTTTCGGTAACGAGCAGTACTTC. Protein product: CASSRFGNEQYF.

CDR3 DNA: TGCAGCGCCCCGGACTTCCAAGAGACCCAGTACTTC. Protein: CSAPDFQETQYF. This chain links TRBV29-1 with TRBJ2-5; perhaps TRBD2 as D (5 bases). V was clipped by 7 bases and J by 1 base, with 10 bases between them. The CDR3 length is 12 residues. Per germline, CDR1 SQVTM and CDR2 ANQGSEA.

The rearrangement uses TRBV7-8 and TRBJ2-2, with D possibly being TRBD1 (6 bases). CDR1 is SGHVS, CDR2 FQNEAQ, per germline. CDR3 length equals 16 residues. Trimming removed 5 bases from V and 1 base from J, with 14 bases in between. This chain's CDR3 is CASSGWGHLNTGELFF. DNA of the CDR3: TGTGCCAGCAGCGGGTGGGGACACCTGAACACCGGGGAGCTGTTTTTT. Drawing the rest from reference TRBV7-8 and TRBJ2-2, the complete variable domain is GAGVSQSPRYKVAKRGQDVALRCDPISGHVSLFWYQQALGQGPEFLTYFQNEAQLDKSGLPSDRFFAERPEGSVSTLKIQRTQQEDSAVYLCASSGWGHLNTGELFFGEGSRLTVL.

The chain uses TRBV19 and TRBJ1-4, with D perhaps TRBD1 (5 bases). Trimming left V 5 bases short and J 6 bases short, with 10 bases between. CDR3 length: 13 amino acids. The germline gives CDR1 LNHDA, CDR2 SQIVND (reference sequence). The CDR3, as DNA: TGTGCCAGTAGTGCAGGGAACGATGAAAAACTGTTTTTT. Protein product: CASSAGNDEKLFF.